What follows is one T cell receptor (beta chain) and its context. This sample is part of a study of blood T cell repertoires in COVID-19. During active infection, Seattle patients enrolled and were then monitored through disease. The CDR3 sequence is 14 residues long. Germline V gene lookup returns CDR1 LNHDA and CDR2 SQIVND (reference sequence). Unmatched junction bases numbered 6, after V lost 7 bases and J lost 3 bases. As processed by the authors: It was from reference gene primer amplification that nucleated cell counts were estimated. Sequencing used immunoSEQ multiplex PCR; TCRdb keeps in-frame clones, though not all of them. D and trimming come from the DNA, and the V and J calls and clone size come from that table. The sample holds about 250,000 clones; roughly 82% are singletons and the top ten take approximately 6.2%.

The V gene is TRBV19, the J gene TRBJ1-1, with 9 positions matching TRBD1. The sequence came from a woman of 80 years or more with COVID-19, enrolled during active disease. The sample consisted of peripheral blood. The CDR3 loop reads CASTGDRAYTEAFF. CDR3 coding DNA: TGTGCCAGTACCGGGGACAGGGCCTACACTGAAGCTTTCTTT. Looking up the rest from reference TRBV19 and TRBJ1-1 gives the full variable domain: DGGITQSPKYLFRKEGQNVTLSCEQNLNHDAMYWYRQDPGQGLRLIYYSQIVNDFQKGDIAEGYSVSREKKESFPLTVTSAQKNPTAFYLCASTGDRAYTEAFFGQGTRLTVV.